This T cell receptor beta chain derives from a study of T cell changes during pregnancy in multiple sclerosis. The table came from immunoSEQ multiplex PCR; TCRdb's copy has only in-frame clones and leaves some out. The sample records roughly 40,000 clones, 70% to 90% being singletons. The CDR3 has 17 amino acids. V trimming: 3 bases; J trimming: 6 bases; junction bases outside the gene matches: 12. Per the germline V gene, CDR1 is SGHDT and CDR2 is YYEEEE. The sample consisted of CD4+ T cells from peripheral blood mononuclear cells, taken after pregnancy. The V and J genes are TRBV5-6 and TRBJ2-2, with 9 positions matching TRBD1. The TCR was taken from a female donor with multiple sclerosis, enrolled in a pregnancy study. This CDR3 reads CASSSLVGQGYAGELFF. The CDR3 DNA reads TGTGCCAGCAGCTCGCTAGTTGGACAGGGGTACGCCGGGGAGCTGTTTTTT.